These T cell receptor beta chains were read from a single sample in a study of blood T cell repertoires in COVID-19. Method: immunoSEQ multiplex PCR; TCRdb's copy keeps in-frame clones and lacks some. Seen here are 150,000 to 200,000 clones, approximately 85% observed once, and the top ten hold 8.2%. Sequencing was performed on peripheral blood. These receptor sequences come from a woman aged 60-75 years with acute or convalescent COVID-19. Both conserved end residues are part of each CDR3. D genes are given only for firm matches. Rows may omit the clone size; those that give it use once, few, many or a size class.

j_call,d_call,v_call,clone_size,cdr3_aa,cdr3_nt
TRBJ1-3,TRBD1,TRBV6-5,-,CASLQQGANTIYF,TGTGCCAGTCTCCAACAGGGGGCCAACACCATATATTTT
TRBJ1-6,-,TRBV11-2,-,CASSPSGVTSPLHF,TGTGCCAGCAGCCCCTCGGGTGTTACTTCACCCCTCCACTTT
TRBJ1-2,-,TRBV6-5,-,CASSYLGSEGYTF,TGTGCCAGCAGTTACCTAGGTTCTGAGGGCTACACCTTC
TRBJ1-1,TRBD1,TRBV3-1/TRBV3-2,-,CASLRTGNTEAFF,TGTGCCAGCCTGAGGACAGGGAACACTGAAGCTTTCTTT
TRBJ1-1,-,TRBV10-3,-,CAISQGRSNTEAFF,TGTGCCATCTCCCAGGGGCGATCGAACACTGAAGCTTTCTTT
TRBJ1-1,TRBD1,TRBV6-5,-,CASTGGPSLNTEAFF,TGTGCCAGCACAGGGGGTCCTAGCCTGAACACTGAAGCTTTCTTT
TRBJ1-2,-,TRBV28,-,CASSDKSGYTF,TGTGCCAGCAGTGATAAGAGCGGCTACACCTTC
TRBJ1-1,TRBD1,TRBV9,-,CASSVGDRRNTEAFF,TGTGCCAGCAGCGTAGGGGACAGAAGGAACACTGAAGCTTTCTTT
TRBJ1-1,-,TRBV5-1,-,CASSPYSGGTEAFF,TGCGCCAGCAGCCCCTATAGCGGGGGCACTGAAGCTTTCTTT
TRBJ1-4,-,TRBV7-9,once,CASSLAQGTTNEKLFF,TGTGCCAGCAGCTTAGCGCAGGGGACAACTAATGAAAAACTGTTTTTT
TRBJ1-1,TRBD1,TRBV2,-,CASGQTGVSGTEAFF,TGTGCCAGCGGGCAGACAGGGGTGTCGGGTACTGAAGCTTTCTTT
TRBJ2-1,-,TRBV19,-,CASKPKGDEEQFF,TGTGCCAGTAAGCCTAAGGGGGATGAGGAGCAGTTCTTC
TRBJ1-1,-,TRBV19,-,CASSIGGEYTEAFF,TGTGCCAGTAGTATAGGGGGAGAATACACTGAAGCTTTCTTT
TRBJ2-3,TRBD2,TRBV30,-,CAWSLKAGVTDTQYF,TGTGCCTGGTCCCTCAAAGCGGGGGTCACAGATACGCAGTATTTT
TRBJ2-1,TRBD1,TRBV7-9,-,CASSLGQGDHEQFF,TGTGCCAGCAGCTTAGGACAGGGGGACCATGAGCAGTTCTTC
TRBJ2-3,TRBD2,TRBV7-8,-,CAGKAGASTDTQYF,TGTGCCGGAAAAGCGGGAGCTAGCACAGATACGCAGTATTTT
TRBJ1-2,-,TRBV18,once,CASSPKEDNGYTF,TGTGCCAGCTCACCAAAGGAAGACAATGGCTACACCTTC
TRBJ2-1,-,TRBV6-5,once,CASGGPSYNEQFF,TGTGCCAGCGGAGGCCCCTCCTACAATGAGCAGTTCTTC
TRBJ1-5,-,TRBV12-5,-,CASGPGGTSRQPQHF,TGTGCTAGTGGCCCCGGGGGGACGTCTCGTCAGCCCCAGCATTTT
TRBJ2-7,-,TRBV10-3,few,CASSRDSNYEQYF,TGTGCCAGTTCGAGAGACTCTAACTACGAGCAGTACTTC
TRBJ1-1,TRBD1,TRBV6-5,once,CASSFLSGQGGSEAFF,TGTGCCAGCAGTTTTTTGTCGGGACAGGGCGGGTCTGAAGCTTTCTTT
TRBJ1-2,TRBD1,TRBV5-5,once,CASSQTTGGFSQNYGYTF,TGTGCCAGCAGCCAAACGACAGGGGGCTTCTCCCAAAACTATGGCTACACCTTC
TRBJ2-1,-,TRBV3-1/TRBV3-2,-,CASSQRLMGANEQFF,TGTGCCAGCAGCCAACGTCTAATGGGGGCCAATGAGCAGTTCTTC
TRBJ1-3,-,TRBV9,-,CASSVDRAGNTIYF,TGTGCCAGCAGCGTAGACAGGGCTGGAAACACCATATATTTT
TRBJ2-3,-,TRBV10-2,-,CASGLLDTQYF,TGCGCCAGCGGCCTGTTAGATACGCAGTATTTT
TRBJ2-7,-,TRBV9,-,CASSEDSNSYEQYF,TGTGCCAGCAGCGAGGACTCAAACTCCTACGAGCAGTACTTC
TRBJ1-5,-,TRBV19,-,CASSISGNSNQPQHF,TGTGCCAGTAGTATCTCGGGGAATAGCAATCAGCCCCAGCATTTT
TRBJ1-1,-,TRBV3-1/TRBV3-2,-,CASRPFRTVNTEAFF,TGTGCCAGCAGACCCTTCCGGACAGTCAACACTGAAGCTTTCTTT
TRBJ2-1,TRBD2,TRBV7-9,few,CASSRSGGLDEQFF,TGTGCCAGCAGCCGTAGCGGGGGCCTCGATGAGCAGTTCTTC
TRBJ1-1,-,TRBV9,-,CASSVSGLEAFF,TGTGCCAGCAGCGTTAGCGGCCTTGAAGCTTTCTTT
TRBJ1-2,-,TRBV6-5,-,CASSYGRGYTF,TGTGCCAGCAGTTACGGGAGAGGCTACACCTTC
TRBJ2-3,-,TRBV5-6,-,CASSLAAGTLEDTQYF,TGTGCCAGCAGCTTGGCGGCAGGGACACTGGAAGATACGCAGTATTTT
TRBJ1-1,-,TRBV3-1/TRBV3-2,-,CASSQDSTRTEAFF,TGTGCCAGCAGCCAAGATTCGACAAGGACTGAAGCTTTCTTT
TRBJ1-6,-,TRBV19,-,CASSKAESSYNSPLHF,TGTGCCAGTAGTAAGGCGGAAAGCTCCTATAATTCACCCCTCCACTTT
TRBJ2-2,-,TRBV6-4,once,CASSRETNTGELFF,TGTGCCAGCAGCCGGGAGACGAACACCGGGGAGCTGTTTTTT
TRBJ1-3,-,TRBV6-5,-,CASSSTRNSGNTIYF,TGTGCCAGCAGTTCGACACGTAACTCTGGAAACACCATATATTTT
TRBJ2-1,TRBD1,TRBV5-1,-,CASSADRAYNEQFF,TGCGCCAGCAGCGCGGACAGGGCCTACAATGAGCAGTTCTTC
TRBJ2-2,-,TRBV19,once,CASTDQRYTGELFF,TGTGCCAGTACCGATCAGAGGTACACCGGGGAGCTGTTTTTT
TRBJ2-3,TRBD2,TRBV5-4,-,CASSFAGLAGVGDTQYF,TGTGCCAGCAGCTTCGCTGGACTAGCGGGAGTGGGAGATACGCAGTATTTT
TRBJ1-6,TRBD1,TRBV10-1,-,CASSGGQVGSPLHF,TGCGCCAGCAGTGGGGGACAGGTCGGTTCACCCCTCCACTTT
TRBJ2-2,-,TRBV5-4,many,CASSLGGPGELFF,TGTGCCAGCAGCTTGGGGGGGCCCGGGGAGCTGTTTTTT
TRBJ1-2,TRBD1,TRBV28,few,CASTTGKNYGYTF,TGTGCCAGCACGACAGGGAAAAACTATGGCTACACCTTC
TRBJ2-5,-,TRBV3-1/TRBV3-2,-,CASSQDRGGWETQYF,TGTGCCAGCAGCCAAGACAGAGGCGGGTGGGAGACCCAGTACTTC
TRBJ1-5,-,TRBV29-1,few,CSVLTDAGEPQHF,TGCAGCGTTCTGACAGATGCGGGGGAGCCCCAGCATTTT
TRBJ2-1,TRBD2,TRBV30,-,CAWIGGASGSIGQFF,TGTGCCTGGATAGGTGGGGCTAGCGGGAGTATAGGGCAGTTCTTC
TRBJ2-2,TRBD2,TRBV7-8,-,CASKRTSGANTGELFF,TGTGCCAGCAAGAGGACTAGCGGGGCGAACACCGGGGAGCTGTTTTTT
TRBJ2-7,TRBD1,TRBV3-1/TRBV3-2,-,CASSLLGQGPSF,TGTGCCAGCAGCCTCCTGGGACAGGGCCCCTCCTTC
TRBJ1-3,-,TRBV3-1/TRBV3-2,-,CASSPPGLPGNTIYF,TGTGCCAGCAGCCCTCCCGGTCTACCTGGAAACACCATATATTTT
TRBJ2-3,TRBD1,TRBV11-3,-,CASSPGTAHSGSTDTQYF,TGTGCCAGCAGCCCCGGGACAGCACATTCTGGCAGCACAGATACGCAGTATTTT
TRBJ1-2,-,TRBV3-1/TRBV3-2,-,CASSSRSRVYGYTF,TGTGCCAGCAGCTCGAGGAGCAGGGTGTATGGCTACACCTTC